This TCR beta chain was documented in a study of CD8 T cells in Susac syndrome. The CDR3 sequence is 14 residues long. From germline, CDR1 is LGHDT and CDR2 YNNKEL (reference sequence). Trimming pared 5 bases from V and 0 bases from J, leaving 11 bases between. Blood CD8+ and CD4+ T cells underwent high-throughput TCR beta sequencing. When the RNA was reverse transcribed, random hexamers were used with an input of 0.5 to 1 ug. Using its own MiXCR run on the immunoSEQ multiplex PCR reads, TCRdb lists one record per CDR3 protein. The sample includes 200,000 or so distinct CDR3 sequences, nearly 95% of them seen just once.

This chain uses TRBV3-1 with TRBJ2-7, with D tentatively TRBD1 (6 bases). Sequences were obtained from CD4+ T cells from PBMCs. The sequence came from a human donor with multiple sclerosis. The CDR3 loop reads CASSFRDNSYEQYF. The CDR3, as DNA: TGTGCCAGCAGCTTCCGGGACAACTCCTACGAGCAGTACTTC.